This T cell receptor beta chain originates from a study of human T cells and chemical hapten exposure. Study conclusions and caveats: TCRs exceeding a frequency of 1 in 1000 stayed unchanged under DPC sensitization.

Indicated time point: pre-sensitization, week 0. Specified treatment: therapeutic diphenylcyclopropenone sensitization with weekly scalp DPC. The CDR3 is 15 residues long. Trimming removed 5 bases from V and 4 bases from J; junction bases left unmatched: 10. CDR1 MNHEY and CDR2 SMNVEV come from the germline V gene (reference sequence). This clonotype was seen repeatedly, ten times or more. Its antigen is unknown. Using its own MiXCR run on the RACE reads, TCRdb lists one record per CDR3 protein. The sample holds 62,000 or so distinct CDR3 sequences, around 9.9% seen once. This chain connects TRBV27 to TRBJ1-1; 7 bases are shared with TRBD1. Sequencing was performed on whole blood, taken in connection with sensitization to the hapten diphenylcyclopropenone (DPC). This clonotype was sampled from a woman aged 45-59 years with alopecia areata. Some clones in this sample may be carry-over from other donors' samples. Written as DNA, the CDR3 is TGTGCCAGCAGTCTCCACAGGGGCCTTAGCACTGAAGCTTTCTTT. It yields the protein CASSLHRGLSTEAFF.